The source of this T cell receptor (beta chain) is a study of T-cell memory formation after mild COVID-19. This clonotype was detected ten times or more. TCRdb fed the 5' RACE reads into MiXCR, producing one record per CDR3 protein. The data show around 510,000 distinct CDR3 sequences, with about 22% seen just once and approximately 8.4% held by the top ten. V lost 0 bases, J lost 1 base, and 14 bases lay in between. CDR3 length: 17 residues. Germline V gene sequence: CDR1 SGHRS, CDR2 YFSETQ. The sample consisted of PBMCs or a T cell subset sorted from them (not recorded which). The chain couples TRBV5-1 to TRBJ1-3; D unresolved. The TCR was taken from an adult woman who had mild COVID-19 (a few samples of this study predate the infection). Cell type and time point are not known. In nucleotides, the CDR3 is TGCGCCAGCAGCTTGGCCGGAGGGTCGCAGTCTGGAAACACCATATATTTT. Protein product: CASSLAGGSQSGNTIYF.